Listed below are T cell receptor beta chains from one sample, sequenced in a study of T cells in Graves' hyperthyroidism and ophthalmopathy. TCRdb reprocessed the multiplex PCR reads via MiXCR and lists one record per CDR3 protein. The sample carries about 380,000 distinct CDR3 sequences, about a fifth recorded once. The sample taken for sequencing was blood. The receptors come from a man younger than 35 with Graves' ophthalmopathy. Both conserved end residues are trimmed from each CDR3.

cdr3_length: 14
v_call: TRBV11-1
cdr3_aa: ASRPPGLLMGETQY

cdr3_length: 10
v_call: TRBV29-1
cdr3_aa: SVARELTEAF

cdr3_length: 13
v_call: TRBV18
cdr3_aa: ASSNQWQENTEAF

cdr3_length: 12
v_call: TRBV3-1
cdr3_aa: ASSQATGTGELF

cdr3_length: 11
v_call: TRBV10-3
cdr3_aa: ATCAGSGNTIY

cdr3_length: 13
v_call: TRBV2
cdr3_aa: ASSEERGLYSEAF

cdr3_length: 12
v_call: TRBV10-3
cdr3_aa: AISGDSFPYEQY

cdr3_length: 11
v_call: TRBV3-1
cdr3_aa: ASSRIGSQPQH

cdr3_length: 13
v_call: TRBV2
cdr3_aa: ASSQATGKGTEAF

cdr3_length: 14
v_call: TRBV28
cdr3_aa: ASCLRGAGSTDTQY

cdr3_length: 14
v_call: TRBV6-1
cdr3_aa: ASITGLGRANTEAF

cdr3_length: 12
v_call: TRBV20-1
cdr3_aa: SARGAALQETQY

cdr3_length: 11
v_call: TRBV24-1
cdr3_aa: ATSDMPVDTQY

cdr3_length: 12
v_call: TRBV5-1
cdr3_aa: ASSPDVSNQPQH

cdr3_length: 13
v_call: TRBV3-1
cdr3_aa: ASSPAPATNEKLF

cdr3_length: 13
v_call: TRBV3-1
cdr3_aa: ASSRAGTGSGEQF

cdr3_length: 10
v_call: TRBV28
cdr3_aa: ASSWGIGEQF

cdr3_length: 12
v_call: TRBV7-8
cdr3_aa: ASSPLKGKNEQY

cdr3_length: 13
v_call: TRBV19
cdr3_aa: ASSNGQAGPYEQY

cdr3_length: 13
v_call: TRBV3-1
cdr3_aa: ASSQVQGEPYEQY

cdr3_length: 10
v_call: TRBV28
cdr3_aa: ASSSGSWSYT

cdr3_length: 13
v_call: TRBV24-1
cdr3_aa: ATSDSRDAGQPQH

cdr3_length: 11
v_call: TRBV10-3
cdr3_aa: AISDGPNEPQH

cdr3_length: 11
v_call: TRBV10-3
cdr3_aa: AISEHQGYEQY

cdr3_length: 13
v_call: TRBV20-1
cdr3_aa: SADRQGGINQPQH

cdr3_length: 15
v_call: TRBV11-2
cdr3_aa: ASSPRTESSYNSPLH

cdr3_length: 12
v_call: TRBV4-1
cdr3_aa: ASSQVKLASEQY

cdr3_length: 13
v_call: TRBV5-1
cdr3_aa: ASSFTGVSHNEQF

cdr3_length: 13
v_call: TRBV24-1
cdr3_aa: ATRGTGANTGELF

cdr3_length: 11
v_call: TRBV12-3/TRBV12-4
cdr3_aa: ASSLGGGGGYT

cdr3_length: 12
v_call: TRBV12-3/TRBV12-4
cdr3_aa: ASTKNRGGTEAF

cdr3_length: 12
v_call: TRBV7-8
cdr3_aa: ASSLSGTDTEAF

cdr3_length: 12
v_call: TRBV27
cdr3_aa: ASRRAGSDYGYT

cdr3_length: 13
v_call: TRBV11-1
cdr3_aa: ASSLGVLENTEAF

cdr3_length: 11
v_call: TRBV19
cdr3_aa: ARTGTGGETQY

cdr3_length: 13
v_call: TRBV15
cdr3_aa: ATSRGRDMNTEAF

cdr3_length: 12
v_call: TRBV5-1
cdr3_aa: ASSPGGSDEKLF

cdr3_length: 13
v_call: TRBV6-1
cdr3_aa: ASSPRDGRGDTQY

cdr3_length: 13
v_call: TRBV5-4
cdr3_aa: ASSGQGAGNSPLH

cdr3_length: 12
v_call: TRBV15
cdr3_aa: ATVRAGGDNEQF

cdr3_length: 11
v_call: TRBV3-1
cdr3_aa: ASSRDGQVGQY

cdr3_length: 10
v_call: TRBV24-1
cdr3_aa: ATSGSTDTQY

cdr3_length: 12
v_call: TRBV7-3
cdr3_aa: ASSAGLPYNEQF

cdr3_length: 12
v_call: TRBV25-1
cdr3_aa: ASSETGFNQPQH

cdr3_length: 12
v_call: TRBV12-3/TRBV12-4
cdr3_aa: ASTLGYFSYEQY

cdr3_length: 13
v_call: TRBV7-9
cdr3_aa: ASSLDRGISYEQY

cdr3_length: 15
v_call: TRBV12-3/TRBV12-4
cdr3_aa: ASSLPLGGQGVPPQH

cdr3_length: 10
v_call: TRBV20-1
cdr3_aa: SANYFDQPQH

cdr3_length: 13
v_call: TRBV18
cdr3_aa: ASSPMPGLSYEEY

cdr3_length: 17
v_call: TRBV5-1
cdr3_aa: ASSPPPGQGYRTGNTIY

cdr3_length: 11
v_call: TRBV2
cdr3_aa: ASSSRGDGEQY

cdr3_length: 13
v_call: TRBV7-3
cdr3_aa: ASSETGTSGGQEF

cdr3_length: 12
v_call: TRBV29-1
cdr3_aa: SVARQGVRDPRY

cdr3_length: 11
v_call: TRBV7-2
cdr3_aa: ASSLTQQETQY

cdr3_length: 13
v_call: TRBV6-6
cdr3_aa: ASSYSLQRDTEAF